These T cell receptor beta chains were read from a single sample in a study of cytomegalovirus exposure and HLA in healthy donors. Clones were read by immunoSEQ multiplex PCR, and TCRdb kept only the in-frame ones, dropping some. The data hold 95,000 to 110,000 clones, with almost 80% observed a single time. Source material: PBMCs. Receptors originate from a man aged 50-60 years in good health and CMV-seropositive. Both conserved end residues are trimmed from each CDR3.

TRBJ2-2 TRBV30 AWSPGLAVGELF
TRBJ2-3 TRBV28 ASSLSSGGARDTQY
TRBJ2-1 TRBV2 ASSEPRGTYNEQF
TRBJ2-3 TRBV5-4 ASSSRTSAEYMDTQY
TRBJ2-5 TRBV6-6 ASSYSSRGGQETQY
TRBJ2-7 TRBV21-1 ATRTSGSRKSYEQY
TRBJ1-2 TRBV19 ASSPQGARRYGYT
TRBJ2-5 TRBV10-3 AISVQIQETQY
TRBJ2-7 TRBV19 ASSIGRGPYEQY
TRBJ2-7 TRBV5-1 ASSLRGQGTEQY
TRBJ2-3 TRBV7-9 ASSLFLDRDLTDTQY
TRBJ2-7 TRBV7-9 ASSAGQTYEQY
TRBJ2-7 TRBV5-1 ASSLLGAPYEQY
TRBJ1-5 TRBV27 ASRPGQGAGQPQH
TRBJ1-5 TRBV7-2 ASSFSGGNQPQH
TRBJ1-1 TRBV9 ASSLQAGITEAF
TRBJ1-4 TRBV2 ASSRGQVWNEKLF
TRBJ2-2 TRBV7-3 ASSSNPGLAGNTGELF
TRBJ2-7 TRBV2 ASSVERNEQY
TRBJ1-4 TRBV2 ASSERVTGEKLF
TRBJ1-4 TRBV6-6 ASSYSGQNGEKLF
TRBJ1-5 TRBV6-5 ASSYSGQGGQPQH
TRBJ2-1 TRBV5-6 ASSPTGLANEQF
TRBJ2-5 TRBV27 ASSFSGQETQY
TRBJ1-1 TRBV6-1 ASSEGSLSMNTEAF
TRBJ2-4 TRBV6-1 ASSGGLATPLAKNIQY
TRBJ2-1 TRBV5-1 ASSSTGTSYNEQF
TRBJ2-1 TRBV7-2 ASSLNSGNNEQF
TRBJ1-2 TRBV28 ASSSLRVNYGYT
TRBJ1-1 TRBV28 ASTLPGGASEAF
TRBJ1-5 TRBV6-5 ASRGPGAIGQPQH